The 3 T cell receptor beta chains below all came from one sample that was sequenced in a study of sequential checkpoint blockade in melanoma. The treatment: randomized to nivolumab then ipilimumab (arm A) or the reverse (arm B). Clones were read by immunoSEQ multiplex PCR, and TCRdb kept only the in-frame ones, dropping some. The sample comprises under 25,000 clones, approximately 78% of which are singletons, and 11% rests with the top ten. Specimen: CD8+ T cells sorted from blood (inferred from file names), collected from a patient given nivolumab and ipilimumab in sequence. The receptor set was obtained from a human donor with melanoma.

The V call is TRBV9, the J call TRBJ2-5, with TRBD1 identical over 9 bases. With 3 bases clipped from V and 2 bases from J, the junction kept 8 bases outside the gene matches. The CDR3 is 16 residues long. The germline gives CDR1 SGDLS, CDR2 YYNGEE. CDR3 DNA: TGTGCCAGCAGCGCATCTACTGGACAGGGGCAAGAGACCCAGTACTTC. Amino acid sequence: CASSASTGQGQETQYF.

The chain is built from TRBV28 and TRBJ1-5; TRBD1 matches at 8 bases. The CDR3 consists of 16 residues. Germline-derived CDR1 and CDR2 are MDHEN and SYDVKM. The J segment lost 1 base and the V segment lost 10 bases, leaving 12 bases of the junction unmatched. The CDR3 spells CATAPGQGRSNQPQHF. CDR3 nucleotide sequence: TGTGCCACCGCTCCCGGACAGGGTAGGAGCAATCAGCCCCAGCATTTT.

This chain connects TRBV29-1 to TRBJ1-1; tentatively, D is TRBD1 (5 bases). The CDR3 covers 12 residues. Looked up from germline, CDR1 is SQVTM and CDR2 is ANQGSEA. V was cut by 6 bases and J by 4 bases, with 12 bases left in between. CDR3: CSVRHQGTEAFF. In DNA, the CDR3 is TGCAGCGTCCGACATCAGGGCACTGAAGCTTTCTTT. The variable domain in full, completed from reference TRBV29-1 and TRBJ1-1, reads SAVISQKPSRDICQRGTSLTIQCQVDSQVTMMFWYRQQPGQSLTLIATANQGSEATYESGFVIDKFPISRPNLTFSTLTVSNMSPEDSSIYLCSVRHQGTEAFFGQGTRLTVV.